The 29 T cell receptor beta chains given below trace back to one sample, sequenced in a study of blood T cell repertoires in COVID-19. Profiling relied on immunoSEQ multiplex PCR, and the TCRdb table lists in-frame clones only, not all of them. The sample has under 300,000 clones, 80% to 90% seen once. Source material: peripheral blood. The receptors originated from a woman aged 45-65 years who had recovered from COVID-19.

A single count supports this clone. The V and J genes are TRBV4-3 and TRBJ1-2; possible D gene TRBD1, 6 bases. Germline CDR1 and CDR2: LGHNA and YSLEER. The ends were cut back, 0 bases at V and 8 bases at J, with 13 bases in the middle. CDR3 length: 14 residues. CDR3 in amino acids: CASSQDYRESGYTF. The CDR3 DNA is TGCGCCAGCAGCCAAGATTACAGGGAGAGCGGCTACACCTTC.

This chain joins TRBV11-2 and TRBJ2-1, with TRBD2 matching over 10 bases. Germline V CDR1 and CDR2: SGHAT, FQNNGV. This CDR3 has 14 residues. The V and J ends lost 6 bases and 10 bases, in that order; junction bases with no gene match: 9. CDR3 region: CASRRAGGPGEQFF. The CDR3 region has the DNA TGTGCCAGCAGGCGAGCGGGAGGGCCCGGAGAGCAGTTCTTC.

This CDR3 reads CASSLSFRGADGYTF. The CDR3 DNA sequence: TGTGCCAGCAGCTTATCTTTCAGGGGAGCGGATGGCTACACCTTC. This sequence joins TRBV7-9 and TRBJ1-2; the D gene is possibly TRBD1 (6 bases). V lost 2 bases and J lost 6, with 16 bases in between. The CDR3 is made up of 15 amino acids. From germline, CDR1 is SEHNR and CDR2 FQNEAQ (reference sequence).

As DNA, the CDR3 is TGTGCCAGCATCCTCGTCCCAGGGTTCAACTATGGCTACACCTTC. Protein sequence: CASILVPGFNYGYTF. The J gene is TRBJ1-2, the V gene TRBV6-5; D possibly corresponds to TRBD1 (5 bases). The CDR3 runs to 15 residues. The ends were cut back, 7 bases at V and 2 bases at J, with 17 bases in the middle. Germline V gene data show CDR1 as MNHEY and CDR2 as SVGAGI.

This clone showed up just once. The rearrangement uses TRBV28 and TRBJ2-7; possible D gene TRBD1, 5 bases. The germline V gene encodes CDR1 MDHEN and CDR2 SYDVKM. The CDR3 runs 15 residues. The ends were cut back, 4 bases at V and 2 bases at J, with 15 bases in the middle. The CDR3 DNA sequence: TGTGCCAGCAGTTACTTGGGAAGGGGAACCTACGAGCAGTACTTC. It specifies CASSYLGRGTYEQYF.

The CDR3 DNA sequence: TGTGCCAGCAGGCCCGGGGGGGCCAGGGATGAGCAGTTCTTC. As protein: CASRPGGARDEQFF. V is TRBV7-2 and J is TRBJ2-1; 8 nucleotides line up with TRBD2. Germline trimming cut 6 bases from V and 8 bases from J; bases unmatched to any gene: 9. Germline values: CDR1 SGHTA, CDR2 FQGNSA. The CDR3 length is 14 residues.

The gene calls are TRBV28 and TRBJ1-6; unclear D gene. Germline CDR1 and CDR2: MDHEN and SYDVKM. The ends were cut back, 6 bases at V and 6 bases at J, with 12 bases in the middle. The length of the CDR3 is 14 residues. This chain's CDR3 is CASRSGKVNSPLHF. The CDR3 coding sequence is TGTGCCAGCAGGAGCGGTAAAGTTAATTCACCCCTCCACTTT.

The chain employs TRBV5-4 and TRBJ2-5; TRBD2 matches 9 bases. The germline CDR1 and CDR2 sequences are SGHNT and YYREEE (reference sequence). V shed 10 bases, J shed 4 bases, and the junction held 17 bases outside the gene matches. The CDR3 runs 16 residues. In DNA, the CDR3 is TGTGCCTCAGCGGCTAGCGGGACCTCCAAGGCAGAGACCCAGTACTTC. As protein: CASAASGTSKAETQYF.

This clone was picked up one time. V is TRBV5-6 and J is TRBJ2-7, with 7 bases aligning to TRBD2. CDR1 is SGHDT, CDR2 YYEEEE, per germline. J was trimmed by 7 bases and V by 4 bases; bases with no gene match: 14. This CDR3 is 15 amino acids long. CDR3 sequence (DNA): TGTGCCAGCAGCCCCGGGAGGTCAGGGCCGAGGGAGCAGTACTTC. Translated, it gives CASSPGRSGPREQYF.

The V call is TRBV11-2, the J call TRBJ1-4, with unresolved D. Germline-derived CDR1 and CDR2 are SGHAT and FQNNGV. V lost 9 bases to trimming and J lost 0 bases, with 11 bases between them. The CDR3 is 14 residues long. The CDR3 coding sequence is TGTGCCAGGGGGAGAGCTTCAACTAATGAAAAACTGTTTTTT. Translation: CARGRASTNEKLFF. Complete variable domain (other parts from reference TRBV11-2 and TRBJ1-4): EAGVAQSPRYKIIEKRQSVAFWCNPISGHATLYWYQQILGQGPKLLIQFQNNGVVDDSQLPKDRFSAERLKGVDSTLKIQPAKLEDSAVYLCARGRASTNEKLFFGSGTQLSVL.

The chain uses TRBV2 and TRBJ1-2, with a weak D call TRBD1 (6 bases). The CDR3 has 14 amino acids. CDR1 and CDR2 from the germline V gene are SNHLY and FYNNEI. Trimming left V 8 bases short and J 4 bases short, with 17 bases between. The CDR3 here is CASSERGARYGYTF. The CDR3 DNA sequence: TGTGCCAGCTCGGAACGGGGGGCCCGCTATGGCTACACCTTC.

J is TRBJ2-1 and V is TRBV3-1 (or the pseudogene TRBV3-2); 7 nucleotides align to TRBD1. The CDR3 has 15 residues. With 6 bases clipped from V and 3 bases from J, the junction kept 8 bases outside the gene matches. CDR1 is LGHDT and CDR2 is YNNKEL in the germline V gene (reference sequence). CDR3 sequence: CASSPRDSIYNEQFF. The CDR3 bases are TGTGCCAGCAGTCCTCGGGACAGCATCTACAATGAGCAGTTCTTC.

This chain's CDR3 is CASSTGGGGSYEQYF. The CDR3 DNA is TGTGCCAGCAGCACCGGCGGGGGAGGTTCCTACGAGCAGTACTTC. This rearrangement joins TRBV27 to TRBJ2-7; 7 nucleotides align to TRBD2. The CDR3 has 15 amino acids. The germline V gene encodes CDR1 MNHEY and CDR2 SMNVEV (reference sequence). V lost 6 bases and J lost 1; bases outside the gene matches: 9.

This clone was recorded once. The chain has TRBV5-4 and TRBJ2-4; 8 bases fit TRBD1. V lost 3 bases to trimming and J lost 5 bases; unmatched junction nucleotides: 4. The CDR3 length is 14 residues. Germline V gives CDR1 SGHNT, CDR2 YYREEE (reference sequence). CDR3 nucleotide sequence: TGTGCCAGCAGCTCTGACAGGGGTCAAAACATTCAGTACTTC. Its protein is CASSSDRGQNIQYF. Based on the CDR3 plus reference TRBV5-4 and TRBJ2-4, the full variable domain is ETGVTQSPTHLIKTRGQQVTLRCSSQSGHNTVSWYQQALGQGPQFIFQYYREEENGRGNFPPRFSGLQFPNYSSELNVNALELDDSALYLCASSSDRGQNIQYFGAGTRLSVL.

The sample holds one count of this clone. This chain links TRBV20-1 with TRBJ1-4; D ambiguous. The CDR3 loop spans 11 amino acids. Trimming removed 4 bases at V and 4 bases at J, with 4 bases between. Germline V gene sequence: CDR1 DFQATT, CDR2 SNEGSKA (reference sequence). CDR3 bases: TGCAGTGCTAAGCGTAATGAAAAACTGTTTTTT. This sequence encodes CSAKRNEKLFF.

This clone was detected once. The rearrangement links TRBV18 to TRBJ2-3; 7 bases align to TRBD2. V was clipped by 1 base and J by 4 bases; unmatched bases: 8. The CDR3 is made up of 16 amino acids. Per germline, CDR1 KGHSH and CDR2 LQKENI. Written as DNA, the CDR3 is TGTGCCAGCTCACCACTCGGACTAGACAGACCAGATACGCAGTATTTT. Its protein is CASSPLGLDRPDTQYF.

The V gene is TRBV6-5, the J gene TRBJ2-2; 9 nucleotides line up with TRBD1. Germline V gene sequence: CDR1 MNHEY, CDR2 SVGAGI. V lost 6 bases, J lost 1 base, and 3 bases stayed unmatched. This CDR3 spans 15 amino acids. The CDR3 DNA sequence: TGTGCCAGCAGATCGGACAGGGGGAACACCGGGGAGCTGTTTTTT. Amino acid sequence: CASRSDRGNTGELFF.

This CDR3 reads CASSLIVAGTGETQYF. For the CDR3, the DNA is TGTGCCAGCAGTTTAATAGTAGCCGGGACAGGGGAGACCCAGTACTTC. The chain employs TRBV28 and TRBJ2-5; 9 bases agree with TRBD1. V gave up 2 bases and J gave up 5 bases; unmatched junction bases: 9. Germline V gene data show CDR1 as MDHEN and CDR2 as SYDVKM. The CDR3 covers 16 residues.

The rearrangement joins TRBV13 to TRBJ2-3; 14 bases are a match to TRBD2. The CDR3 runs 17 residues. J lost 2 bases, V lost 1 base, and 2 bases had no gene match. Germline CDR1 reads PRHDT; CDR2 reads FYEKMQ (reference sequence). The CDR3 loop is CASSLEGLAGDTDTQYF. The CDR3 coding sequence is TGTGCCAGCAGCTTAGAGGGACTAGCGGGGGACACAGATACGCAGTATTTT.

V is TRBV4-3 and J is TRBJ1-1; D uncertain. The CDR3 is 13 residues long. Germline CDR1 and CDR2: LGHNA and YSLEER. V lost 0 bases, J lost 7 bases, and 9 bases lay in between. CDR3 region: CASSQDLVLEAFF. CDR3 DNA sequence: TGCGCCAGCAGCCAAGATTTAGTCCTTGAAGCTTTCTTT.

The chain joins TRBV28 to TRBJ2-2, with 7 nucleotides matching TRBD1. There are 19 residues in the CDR3. Trimming removed 1 base from V and 3 bases from J; junction bases left unmatched: 14. CDR1 and CDR2 (germline): MDHEN, SYDVKM. CDR3 in amino acids: CASSLSGPLDRLHTGELFF. CDR3 sequence (DNA): TGTGCCAGCAGTTTATCTGGCCCCTTGGACAGGTTGCACACCGGGGAGCTGTTTTTT.

This chain joins TRBV11-1 and TRBJ1-2, with D maybe TRBD1 (6 bases). CDR1 is SGHAT and CDR2 is FQDESV in the germline V gene (reference sequence). V gave up 3 bases and J gave up 7 bases, with 21 bases separating them. This CDR3 spans 16 amino acids. The CDR3 reads CASSLGPTGLPFGYTF. The CDR3 DNA sequence: TGTGCCAGCAGCTTGGGCCCAACAGGGCTCCCCTTTGGCTACACCTTC.

The chain combines TRBV6-2 or TRBV6-3 with TRBJ2-6; 8 nucleotides agree with TRBD1. V gave up 5 bases and J gave up 4 bases; unmatched junction bases: 16. The length of the CDR3 is 19 residues. Germline assignment: CDR1 MNHEY and CDR2 SVGEGT. CDR3 sequence: CASSPLGRQGAGGANVLTF. CDR3 DNA sequence: TGTGCCAGCAGTCCGCTCGGTCGGCAGGGGGCGGGAGGGGCCAACGTCCTGACTTTC.

The rearrangement uses TRBV7-9 and TRBJ2-7; TRBD1 might be the D (6 bases). This CDR3 comprises 14 residues. CDR1 and CDR2 (germline): SEHNR, FQNEAQ (reference sequence). With 5 bases removed from V and 0 bases from J, the gap between germline ends came to 11 bases. The CDR3 region has the DNA TGTGCCAGCAGCGCACAGGGAGTCTCCTACGAGCAGTACTTC. Its protein product is CASSAQGVSYEQYF. The full variable domain, completed using reference TRBV7-9 and TRBJ2-7, is DTGVSQNPRHKITKRGQNVTFRCDPISEHNRLYWYRQTLGQGPEFLTYFQNEAQLEKSRLLSDRFSAERPKGSFSTLEIQRTEQGDSAMYLCASSAQGVSYEQYFGPGTRLTVT.

This clone came up a few times. This chain uses TRBV28 with TRBJ1-6; 10 positions agree with TRBD1. The CDR3 length is 15 residues. J gave up 4 bases and V 7 bases, and 4 bases lay outside the gene matches. Per the germline V gene, CDR1 is MDHEN and CDR2 is SYDVKM. The DNA of the CDR3 is TGTGCCAGCATGAAGGGACAGGGGTATAATTCACCCCTCCACTTT. It yields the protein CASMKGQGYNSPLHF.

This chain's CDR3 is CASSSATANYGYTF. The CDR3 DNA reads TGTGCCAGCAGCTCCGCGACAGCTAACTATGGCTACACCTTC. The rearrangement joins TRBV6-2 or TRBV6-3 to TRBJ1-2, with TRBD1 as a possible D gene (5 bases). Germline V gene lookup returns CDR1 MNHEY and CDR2 SVGEGT. CDR3 length equals 14 residues. The V end lost 6 bases, the J end lost 0 bases, and 11 bases lay between the germline ends.

V and J are TRBV7-3 and TRBJ2-5, with D tentatively TRBD2 (7 bases). Germline V gene lookup returns CDR1 SGHTA and CDR2 FQGTGA. The CDR3 runs 14 residues. Trimming left V 2 bases short and J 6 bases short, with 13 bases between. The CDR3 region has the DNA TGTGCCAGCAGCTTAGGGGCGGGGGCCAAGACCCAGTACTTC. This translates into CASSLGAGAKTQYF.

J is TRBJ2-3 and V is TRBV18, with TRBD2 as a possible D gene (7 bases). V lost 3 bases and J lost 4, with 14 bases in between. Germline CDR1 and CDR2: KGHSH and LQKENI. The CDR3 length is 15 residues. The CDR3 loop is CASSPSGGLSDTQYF. Here the CDR3 DNA reads TGTGCCAGCTCACCCTCCGGGGGGCTGTCAGATACGCAGTATTTT. Supplemented by reference TRBV18 and TRBJ2-3, the full variable domain reads NAGVMQNPRHLVRRRGQEARLRCSPMKGHSHVYWYRQLPEEGLKFMVYLQKENIIDESGMPKERFSAEFPKEGPSILRIQQVVRGDSAAYFCASSPSGGLSDTQYFGPGTRLTVL.

The chain couples TRBV11-2 to TRBJ2-1; D is undetermined. The CDR3 has 14 amino acids. Trimming removed 3 bases from V and 5 bases from J, with 11 bases in between. Germline-derived CDR1 and CDR2 are SGHAT and FQNNGV. CDR3 DNA sequence: TGTGCCAGCAGCTTGGCCTTTGGGCACAATGAGCAGTTCTTC. Translated, it gives CASSLAFGHNEQFF.